Sequencing of this T cell receptor beta chain was carried out in a study of OX40 agonist ivuxolimab in advanced cancers. Study results and caveats: Determination of antigen specificity was not performed for the expanded peripheral T cells.

The CDR3 has 13 residues. Looked up from germline, CDR1 is MNHEY and CDR2 is SVGAGI. V lost 2 bases, J lost 1 base, and 6 bases lay in between. Data came from immunoSEQ multiplex PCR; TCRdb stores just in-frame clones and leaves some out. Counted here are around 50,000 clones, 75% to 90% occurring once; the ten biggest clones make up roughly a third. On this clone: Its antigen remains unidentified.

This specimen was CD4+ or CD8+ T cells sorted from blood, taken in a trial of the OX40 agonist ivuxolimab. V gene TRBV6-5 combines with J gene TRBJ2-7; no definite D call. The source is an adult with an advanced solid tumor such as melanoma, head and neck, liver or kidney cancer. CDR3 DNA: TGTGCCAGCAGTTACGACGAGTCCTACGAGCAGTACTTC. It translates to CASSYDESYEQYF.